This record looks at one TCR beta chain sequence and its context. Other nucleotide sequences from this sample produce the same CDR3. The sample comes from a study of blood T cell repertoires in COVID-19. Looking at the study overall: Sites across the United States, Italy and Spain contributed samples from acute and convalescent COVID-19. Sources were T cells, B-cell-depleted T cells, or PBMCs; the material itself was cDNA or gDNA.

Under the authors' procedure: Reference gene primer amplification gave estimated nucleated cell counts. Some clones are missing from TCRdb's copy, which holds only in-frame ones; the method was immunoSEQ multiplex PCR. That table supplies the V and J calls and clone size; D and trimming were determined from the DNA. Counted here are around 150,000 clones, more than 75% occurring once; the ten biggest clones make up over 2%. Unmatched junction bases numbered 2, after V lost 0 bases and J lost 3 bases. This CDR3 comprises 15 residues. Germline CDR1 MNHEY, CDR2 SVGAGI. The material sequenced was peripheral blood. This TCR derives from a man in his 70s with acute or convalescent COVID-19. This chain joins TRBV6-5 and TRBJ2-7, with TRBD1 identical over 10 bases. CDR3: CASSYSRTGGYEQYF. The CDR3 bases are TGTGCCAGCAGTTACTCAAGGACAGGGGGCTACGAGCAGTACTTC.